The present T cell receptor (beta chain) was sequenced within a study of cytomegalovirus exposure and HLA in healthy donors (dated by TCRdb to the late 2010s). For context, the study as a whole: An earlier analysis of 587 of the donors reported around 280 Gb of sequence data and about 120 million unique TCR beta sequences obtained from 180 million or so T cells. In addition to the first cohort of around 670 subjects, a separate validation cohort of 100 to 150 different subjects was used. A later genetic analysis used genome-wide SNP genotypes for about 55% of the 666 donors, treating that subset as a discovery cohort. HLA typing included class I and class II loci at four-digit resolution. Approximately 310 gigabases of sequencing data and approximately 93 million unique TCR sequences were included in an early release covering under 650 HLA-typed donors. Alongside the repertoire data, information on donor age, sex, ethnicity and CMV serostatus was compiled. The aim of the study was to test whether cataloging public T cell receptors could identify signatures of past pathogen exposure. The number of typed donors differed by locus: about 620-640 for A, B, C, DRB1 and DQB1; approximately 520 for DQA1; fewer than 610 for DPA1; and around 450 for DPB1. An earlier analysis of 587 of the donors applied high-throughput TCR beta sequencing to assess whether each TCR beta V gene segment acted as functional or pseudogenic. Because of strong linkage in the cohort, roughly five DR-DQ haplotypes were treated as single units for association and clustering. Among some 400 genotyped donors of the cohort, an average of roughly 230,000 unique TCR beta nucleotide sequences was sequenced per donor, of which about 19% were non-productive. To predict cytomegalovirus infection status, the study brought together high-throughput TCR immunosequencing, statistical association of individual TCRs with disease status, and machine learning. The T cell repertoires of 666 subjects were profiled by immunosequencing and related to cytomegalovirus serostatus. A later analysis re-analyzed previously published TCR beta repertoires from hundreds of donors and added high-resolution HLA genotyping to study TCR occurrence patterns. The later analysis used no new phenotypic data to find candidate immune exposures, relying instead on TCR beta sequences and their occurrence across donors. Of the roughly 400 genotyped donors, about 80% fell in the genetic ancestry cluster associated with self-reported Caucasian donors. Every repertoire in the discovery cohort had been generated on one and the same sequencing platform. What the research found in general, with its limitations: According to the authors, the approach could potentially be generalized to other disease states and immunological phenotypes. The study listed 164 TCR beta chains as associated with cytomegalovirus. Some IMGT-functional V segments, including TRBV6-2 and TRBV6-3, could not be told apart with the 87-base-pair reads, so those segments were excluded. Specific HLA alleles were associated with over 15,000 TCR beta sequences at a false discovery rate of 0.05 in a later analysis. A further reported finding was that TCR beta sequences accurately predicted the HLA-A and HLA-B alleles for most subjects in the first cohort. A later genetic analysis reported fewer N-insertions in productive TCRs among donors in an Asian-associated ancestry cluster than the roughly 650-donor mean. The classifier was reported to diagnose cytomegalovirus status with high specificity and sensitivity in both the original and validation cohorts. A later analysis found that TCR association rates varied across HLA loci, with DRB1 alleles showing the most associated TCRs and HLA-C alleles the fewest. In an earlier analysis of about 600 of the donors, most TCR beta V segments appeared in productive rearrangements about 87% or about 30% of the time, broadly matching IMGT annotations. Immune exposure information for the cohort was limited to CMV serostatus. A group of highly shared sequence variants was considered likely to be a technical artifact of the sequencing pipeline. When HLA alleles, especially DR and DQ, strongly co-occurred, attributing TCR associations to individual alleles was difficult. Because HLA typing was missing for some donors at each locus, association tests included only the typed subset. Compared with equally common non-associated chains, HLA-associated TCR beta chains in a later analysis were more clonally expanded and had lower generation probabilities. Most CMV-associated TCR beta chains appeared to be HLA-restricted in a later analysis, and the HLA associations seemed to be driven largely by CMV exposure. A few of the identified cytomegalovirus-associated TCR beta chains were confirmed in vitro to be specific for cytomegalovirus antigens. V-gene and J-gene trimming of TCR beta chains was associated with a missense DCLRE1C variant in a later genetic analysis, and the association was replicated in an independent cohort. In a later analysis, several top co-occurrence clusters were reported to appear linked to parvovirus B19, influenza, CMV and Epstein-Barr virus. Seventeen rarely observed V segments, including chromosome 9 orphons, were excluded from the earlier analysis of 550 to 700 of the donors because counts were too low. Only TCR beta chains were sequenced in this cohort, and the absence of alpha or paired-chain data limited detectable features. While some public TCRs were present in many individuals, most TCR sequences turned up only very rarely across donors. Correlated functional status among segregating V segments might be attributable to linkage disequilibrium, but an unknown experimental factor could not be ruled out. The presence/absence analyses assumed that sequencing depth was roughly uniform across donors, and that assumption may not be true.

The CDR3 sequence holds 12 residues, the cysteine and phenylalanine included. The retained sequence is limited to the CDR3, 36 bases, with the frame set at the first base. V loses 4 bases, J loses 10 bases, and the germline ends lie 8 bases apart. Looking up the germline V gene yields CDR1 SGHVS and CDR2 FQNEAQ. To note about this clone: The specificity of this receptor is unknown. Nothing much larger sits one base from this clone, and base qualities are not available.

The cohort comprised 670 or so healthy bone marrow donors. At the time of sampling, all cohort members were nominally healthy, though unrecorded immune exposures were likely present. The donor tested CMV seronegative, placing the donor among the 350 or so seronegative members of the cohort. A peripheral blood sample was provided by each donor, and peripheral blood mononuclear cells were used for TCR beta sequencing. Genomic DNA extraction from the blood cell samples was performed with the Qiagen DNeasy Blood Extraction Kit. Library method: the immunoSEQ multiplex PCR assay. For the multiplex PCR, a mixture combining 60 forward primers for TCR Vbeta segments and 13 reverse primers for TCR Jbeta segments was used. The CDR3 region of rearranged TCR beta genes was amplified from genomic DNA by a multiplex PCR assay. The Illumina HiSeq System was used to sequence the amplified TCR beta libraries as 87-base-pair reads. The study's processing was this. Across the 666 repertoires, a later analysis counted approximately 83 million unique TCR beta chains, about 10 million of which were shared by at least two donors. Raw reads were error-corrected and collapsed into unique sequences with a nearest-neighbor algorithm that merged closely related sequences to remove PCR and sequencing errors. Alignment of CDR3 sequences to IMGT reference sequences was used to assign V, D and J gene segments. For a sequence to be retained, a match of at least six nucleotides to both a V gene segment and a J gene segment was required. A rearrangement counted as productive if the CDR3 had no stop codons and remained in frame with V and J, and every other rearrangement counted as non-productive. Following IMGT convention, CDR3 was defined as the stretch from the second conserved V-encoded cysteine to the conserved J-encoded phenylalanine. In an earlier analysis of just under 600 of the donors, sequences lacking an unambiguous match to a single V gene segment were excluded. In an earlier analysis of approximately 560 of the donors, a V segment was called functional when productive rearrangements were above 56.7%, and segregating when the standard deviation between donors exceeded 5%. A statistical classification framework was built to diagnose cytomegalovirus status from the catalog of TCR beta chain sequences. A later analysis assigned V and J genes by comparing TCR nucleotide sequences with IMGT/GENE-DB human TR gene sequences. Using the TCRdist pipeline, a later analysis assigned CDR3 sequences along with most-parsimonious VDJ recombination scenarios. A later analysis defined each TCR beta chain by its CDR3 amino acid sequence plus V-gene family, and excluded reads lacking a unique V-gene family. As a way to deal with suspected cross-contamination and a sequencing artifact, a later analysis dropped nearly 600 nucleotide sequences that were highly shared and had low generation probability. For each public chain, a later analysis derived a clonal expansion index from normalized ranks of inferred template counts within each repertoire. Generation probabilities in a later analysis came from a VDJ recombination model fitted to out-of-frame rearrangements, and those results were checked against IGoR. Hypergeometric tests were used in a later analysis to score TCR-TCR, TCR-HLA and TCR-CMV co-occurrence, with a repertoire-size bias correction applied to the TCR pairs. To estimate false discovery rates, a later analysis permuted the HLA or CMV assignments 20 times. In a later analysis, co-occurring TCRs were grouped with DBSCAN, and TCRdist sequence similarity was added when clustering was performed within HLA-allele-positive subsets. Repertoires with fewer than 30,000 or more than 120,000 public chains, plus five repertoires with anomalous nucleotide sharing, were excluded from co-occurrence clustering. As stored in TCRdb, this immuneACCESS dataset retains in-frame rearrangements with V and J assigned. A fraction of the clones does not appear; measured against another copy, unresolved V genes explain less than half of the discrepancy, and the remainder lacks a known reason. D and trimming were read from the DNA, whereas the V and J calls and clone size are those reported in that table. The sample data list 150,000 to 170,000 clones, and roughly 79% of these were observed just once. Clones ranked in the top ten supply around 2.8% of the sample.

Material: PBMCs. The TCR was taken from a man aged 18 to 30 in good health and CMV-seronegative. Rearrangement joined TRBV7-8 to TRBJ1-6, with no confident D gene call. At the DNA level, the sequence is TGTGCCAGCAGCTCCACGGGATCACCCCTCCACTTT. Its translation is CASSSTGSPLHF.